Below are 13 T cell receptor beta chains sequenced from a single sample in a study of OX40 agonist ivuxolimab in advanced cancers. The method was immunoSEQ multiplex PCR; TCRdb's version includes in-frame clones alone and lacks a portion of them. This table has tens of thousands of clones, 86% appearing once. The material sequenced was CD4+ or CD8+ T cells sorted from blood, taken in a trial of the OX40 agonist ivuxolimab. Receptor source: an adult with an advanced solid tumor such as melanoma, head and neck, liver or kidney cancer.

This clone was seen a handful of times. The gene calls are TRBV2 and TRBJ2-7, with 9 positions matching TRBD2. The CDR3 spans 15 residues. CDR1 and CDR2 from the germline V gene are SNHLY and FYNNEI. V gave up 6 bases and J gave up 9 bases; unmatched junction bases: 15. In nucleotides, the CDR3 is TGTGCCAGCAGGAGGGGTTGGCGGGAGGGCCCAGTGCAGTACTTC. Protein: CASRRGWREGPVQYF.

CDR3 nucleotides: TGTGCCAGCAGCCGACAGGGGGACAATCAGCCCCAGCATTTT. This translates into CASSRQGDNQPQHF. The V call is TRBV13, the J call TRBJ1-5; 9 bases agree with TRBD1. Germline V lookup: CDR1 PRHDT, CDR2 FYEKMQ (reference sequence). With V trimmed by 5 bases and J by 3 bases, 2 bases remained unmatched. This CDR3 has 14 amino acids.

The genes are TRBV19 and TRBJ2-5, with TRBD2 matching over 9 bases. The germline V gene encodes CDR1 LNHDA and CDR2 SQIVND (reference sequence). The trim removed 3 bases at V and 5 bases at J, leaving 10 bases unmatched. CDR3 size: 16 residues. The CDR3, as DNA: TGTGCCAGTAGTATTGGGGGCGGGAGGGCCCGGGAGACCCAGTACTTC. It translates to CASSIGGGRARETQYF. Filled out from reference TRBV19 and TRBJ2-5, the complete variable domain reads DGGITQSPKYLFRKEGQNVTLSCEQNLNHDAMYWYRQDPGQGLRLIYYSQIVNDFQKGDIAEGYSVSREKKESFPLTVTSAQKNPTAFYLCASSIGGGRARETQYFGPGTRLLVL.

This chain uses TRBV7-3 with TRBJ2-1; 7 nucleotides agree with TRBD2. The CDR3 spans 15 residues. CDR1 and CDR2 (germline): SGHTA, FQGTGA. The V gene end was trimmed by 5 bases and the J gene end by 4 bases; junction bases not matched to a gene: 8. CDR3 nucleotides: TGTGCCAGCAGCCCTGTTAGCGGGCCATACAATGAGCAGTTCTTC. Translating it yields CASSPVSGPYNEQFF.

In nucleotides, the CDR3 is TGTGCCAGCACAGCGGCAGGGGGGGGGCAGCCCCAGCATTTT. Its protein is CASTAAGGGQPQHF. This rearrangement joins TRBV27 to TRBJ1-5; 7 bases are a match to TRBD1. Trimming took 7 bases from V and 7 from J; bases not matched to a gene: 10. The CDR3 loop spans 14 amino acids. Germline V gene data show CDR1 as MNHEY and CDR2 as SMNVEV (reference sequence).

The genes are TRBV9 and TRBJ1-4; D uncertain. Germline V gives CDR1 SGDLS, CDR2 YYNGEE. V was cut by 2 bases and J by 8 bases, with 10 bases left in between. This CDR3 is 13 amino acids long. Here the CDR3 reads CASSVGLEEKLFF. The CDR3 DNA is TGTGCCAGCAGCGTTGGGTTAGAGGAAAAACTGTTTTTT.

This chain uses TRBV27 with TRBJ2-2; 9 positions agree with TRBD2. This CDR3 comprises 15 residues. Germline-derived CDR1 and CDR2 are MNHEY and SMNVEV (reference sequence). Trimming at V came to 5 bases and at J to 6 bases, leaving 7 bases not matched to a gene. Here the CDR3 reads CASSTLAGVAGELFF. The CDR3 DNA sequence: TGTGCCAGCAGTACCTTAGCGGGGGTTGCCGGGGAGCTGTTTTTT.

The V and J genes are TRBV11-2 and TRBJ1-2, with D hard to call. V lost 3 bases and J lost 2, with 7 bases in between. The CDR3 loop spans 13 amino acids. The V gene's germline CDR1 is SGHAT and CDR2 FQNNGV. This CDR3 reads CASSLAGNYGYTF. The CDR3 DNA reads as TGTGCCAGCAGCTTGGCCGGAAACTATGGCTACACCTTC.

The CDR3 sequence is CASSYSGGAGEETQYF. In DNA form, the CDR3 reads TGTGCCAGCAGTTACTCAGGCGGGGCGGGTGAAGAGACCCAGTACTTC. The genes are TRBV6-6 and TRBJ2-5; possible D gene TRBD2, 6 bases. Per the germline V gene, CDR1 is MNHNY and CDR2 is SVGAGI (reference sequence). This CDR3 is built from 16 residues. Trimming took off 0 bases at V and 3 bases at J, with 14 bases between the two ends.

The CDR3 DNA reads as TGCGCCAGCAGAAAACAGGGCGGGCCAGATACGCAGTATTTT. Protein product: CASRKQGGPDTQYF. The chain joins TRBV5-1 to TRBJ2-3, with D perhaps TRBD1 (6 bases). The CDR3 is 14 amino acids. Trimming took off 5 bases at V and 4 bases at J, with 14 bases between the two ends. Germline CDR1 is SGHRS and CDR2 is YFSETQ.

This CDR3 reads CASSLDLRGNQPQHF. CDR3 bases: TGTGCCAGCAGCCTGGACCTTAGGGGCAATCAGCCCCAGCATTTT. The chain has TRBV28 and TRBJ1-5; D unresolved. Trimming took 6 bases from V and 2 from J, leaving 14 bases between them. The germline V gene has CDR1 MDHEN and CDR2 SYDVKM. The CDR3 is 15 residues long.

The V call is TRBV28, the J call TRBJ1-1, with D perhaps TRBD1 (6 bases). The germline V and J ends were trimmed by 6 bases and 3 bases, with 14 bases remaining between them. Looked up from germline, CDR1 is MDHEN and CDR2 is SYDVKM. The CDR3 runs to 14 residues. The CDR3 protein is CASRRGGPDTEAFF. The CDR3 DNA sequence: TGTGCCAGCAGAAGGGGGGGGCCGGACACTGAAGCTTTCTTT.

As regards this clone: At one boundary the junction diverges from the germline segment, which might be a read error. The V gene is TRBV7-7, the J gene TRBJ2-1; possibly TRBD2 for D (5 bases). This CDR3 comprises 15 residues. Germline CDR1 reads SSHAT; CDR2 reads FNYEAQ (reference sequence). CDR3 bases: TGTGCTAGCAGCTCGAAACCGGGAACATTCAATGAGCAGTTCTTC. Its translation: CASSSKPGTFNEQFF.